Each of the 23 T cell receptor beta chains below was sequenced from the same sample in a study of cytomegalovirus exposure and HLA in healthy donors. Sequencing was performed with immunoSEQ multiplex PCR; in TCRdb, only in-frame clones are kept and a portion is missing. The sample yields fewer than 200,000 clones, around nine tenths seen once. Material for sequencing was PBMCs. The origin of the receptors is a young man in good health and CMV-seropositive.

Turning to this clone: This same CDR3 is encoded by further DNA sequences in the sample. CDR3 DNA sequence: TGTGCCAGCAGTTACTCCGCGGGGTACGAGCAGTACTTC. As protein: CASSYSAGYEQYF. J is TRBJ2-7 and V is TRBV6-5; weak D call: TRBD2 (6 bases). Trimming left V 0 bases short and J 4 bases short, with 7 bases between. CDR3 size: 13 residues. CDR1 MNHEY and CDR2 SVGAGI come from the germline V gene.

The chain links TRBV27 to TRBJ1-1; possible D gene TRBD1, 6 bases. Germline CDR1 and CDR2: MNHEY and SMNVEV (reference sequence). Trimming stripped 2 bases from V and 10 bases from J, with 20 bases between. The CDR3 has 15 amino acids. This CDR3 reads CASSLSAGGSLAAFF. Here the CDR3 DNA reads TGTGCCAGCAGTTTAAGCGCGGGGGGCAGTTTAGCAGCTTTCTTT.

This chain uses TRBV18 with TRBJ2-4; 8 bases align to TRBD2. CDR1 KGHSH and CDR2 LQKENI come from the germline V gene. There are 18 residues in the CDR3. Trimming removed 2 bases from V and 6 bases from J; junction bases left unmatched: 15. The CDR3: CASSPRLAGGATRNIQYF. The CDR3, as DNA: TGTGCCAGCTCACCAAGACTAGCCGGGGGGGCTACGAGAAACATTCAGTACTTC.

The V and J genes are TRBV30 and TRBJ2-5; D is ambiguous. Deletions cut 3 bases from V and 0 bases from J, with 11 bases between. This CDR3 contains 14 residues. Germline assignment: CDR1 GTSNPN and CDR2 SVGIG (reference sequence). The CDR3 DNA is TGTGCCTGGAGGTCACTCCCGTACCAAGAGACCCAGTACTTC. Protein sequence: CAWRSLPYQETQYF.

This chain links TRBV2 with TRBJ2-3, with D tentatively TRBD1 (6 bases). Per germline, CDR1 SNHLY and CDR2 FYNNEI. CDR3 size: 15 residues. V was shortened by 6 bases and J by 4 bases, with 17 bases between the two germline ends. The CDR3 reads CASRGALRGPDTQYF. The CDR3 DNA sequence: TGTGCCAGCAGGGGGGCCCTTCGTGGCCCAGATACGCAGTATTTT.

This clone was detected only a few times. The CDR3 bases are TGTGCCAGCAGTGCCTCAGGGAATAATCAGCCCCAGCATTTT. Translation gives CASSASGNNQPQHF. This rearrangement joins TRBV2 to TRBJ1-5; perhaps TRBD1 as D (5 bases). The germline V gene has CDR1 SNHLY and CDR2 FYNNEI. V was pared by 4 bases and J by 4 bases, with 11 bases between. The CDR3 contains 14 residues.

The chain combines TRBV6-5 with TRBJ1-2; perhaps TRBD1 as D (6 bases). Germline V lookup: CDR1 MNHEY, CDR2 SVGAGI. V lost 0 bases and J lost 7, with 15 bases in between. The CDR3 runs to 15 residues. The CDR3 nucleotides read TGTGCCAGCAGTTACTCTACGAGGGGGTCCCGTGGCTACACCTTC. The encoded protein is CASSYSTRGSRGYTF.

The gene calls are TRBV6-6 and TRBJ1-2; possibly TRBD1 for D (5 bases). The CDR3 runs to 13 residues. The ends were cut back, 2 bases at V and 5 bases at J, with 9 bases in the middle. Germline CDR1 is MNHNY and CDR2 is SVGAGI (reference sequence). CDR3 residues: CASSYDSSYGYTF. The DNA of the CDR3 is TGTGCCAGCAGTTACGACAGCAGTTATGGCTACACCTTC.

This clone has a handful of counts. The same CDR3 can be traced to other DNA sequences in this sample. The V gene is TRBV7-9, the J gene TRBJ1-2; the D is unclear. Germline values: CDR1 SEHNR, CDR2 FQNEAQ (reference sequence). V gave up 6 bases and J gave up 2 bases, with 4 bases separating them. CDR3 length equals 11 residues. The CDR3 here is CASSVNYGYTF. The CDR3 region has the DNA TGTGCCAGCAGTGTGAACTATGGCTACACCTTC.

This chain joins TRBV27 and TRBJ2-1, with TRBD1 matching 8 bases. Losses at the gene ends were 1 base for V and 8 bases for J; bases not matched to a gene: 4. CDR3 length equals 14 residues. Germline V gene sequence: CDR1 MNHEY, CDR2 SMNVEV (reference sequence). The CDR3 reads CASSLFAGGYEQFF. CDR3 DNA sequence: TGTGCCAGCAGTTTATTTGCAGGGGGCTATGAGCAGTTCTTC.

The chain has TRBV7-9 and TRBJ2-7, with 10 positions matching TRBD1. This CDR3 region has 15 residues. Germline CDR1 SEHNR, CDR2 FQNEAQ (reference sequence). The J segment lost 4 bases and the V segment lost 4 bases, leaving 7 bases of the junction unmatched. The CDR3 bases are TGTGCCAGCAGCTCACCTTGGGACAGGGGTTACGAGCAGTACTTC. Amino acids: CASSSPWDRGYEQYF.

The rearrangement uses TRBV5-4 and TRBJ2-5; the D gene is possibly TRBD2 (6 bases). Trimming shortened V by 7 bases and J by 1 base, and 8 bases separated the two germline ends. The CDR3 spans 12 residues. The germline gives CDR1 SGHNT, CDR2 YYREEE (reference sequence). CDR3: CASGGSQETQYF. In DNA form, the CDR3 reads TGTGCCAGCGGGGGGAGCCAAGAGACCCAGTACTTC.

This chain connects TRBV19 to TRBJ1-5; TRBD1 is a possible D gene (6 bases). This CDR3 spans 14 amino acids. The V gene's germline CDR1 is LNHDA and CDR2 SQIVND (reference sequence). V was clipped by 4 bases and J by 10 bases, with 17 bases between them. Written as DNA, the CDR3 is TGTGCCAGTAGTACCGGGACAAAGGCCTCACCCCAGCATTTT. This sequence encodes CASSTGTKASPQHF.

The DNA of the CDR3 is TGTGCCACCTCGCAGGATCTAGCCAAAAACATTCAGTACTTC. Amino acid sequence: CATSQDLAKNIQYF. The chain couples TRBV15 to TRBJ2-4, with D hard to call. The germline V gene has CDR1 LNHNV and CDR2 YYDKDF (reference sequence). This CDR3 spans 14 amino acids. Trimming took 8 bases from V and 0 from J, leaving 11 bases between them.

The chain's CDR3 is CASSPRGGPGGGYTF. CDR3 DNA: TGTGCCAGCAGCCCCCGGGGGGGCCCGGGCGGTGGCTACACCTTC. V and J are TRBV9 and TRBJ1-2; the D gene is possibly TRBD1 (6 bases). CDR1 SGDLS and CDR2 YYNGEE come from the germline V gene. The ends were cut back, 4 bases at V and 7 bases at J, with 20 bases in the middle. The CDR3 spans 15 residues.

The chain has TRBV5-1 and TRBJ2-7; a weak D match, TRBD2 (6 bases). This CDR3 has 14 amino acids. V was clipped by 3 bases and J by 5 bases, with 15 bases between them. Looked up from germline, CDR1 is SGHRS and CDR2 is YFSETQ. The CDR3 nucleotides read TGCGCCAGCAGCTACCCCGGCGGGGCTCACGAGCAGTACTTC. Amino acid sequence: CASSYPGGAHEQYF. Full variable domain (outside the CDR3, taken from reference TRBV5-1 and TRBJ2-7): KAGVTQTPRYLIKTRGQQVTLSCSPISGHRSVSWYQQTPGQGLQFLFEYFSETQRNKGNFPGRFSGRQFSNSRSEMNVSTLELGDSALYLCASSYPGGAHEQYFGPGTRLTVT.

The gene calls are TRBV30 and TRBJ1-6, with D possibly matching TRBD1 (6 bases). CDR3 length equals 14 residues. CDR1 is GTSNPN, CDR2 SVGIG, per germline (reference sequence). Trimming removed 4 bases at V and 5 bases at J, with 12 bases between. CDR3 in DNA: TGTGCCTGGAAACAGGGAAGGGATAATTCACCCCTCCACTTT. It is translated as CAWKQGRDNSPLHF.

The V gene is TRBV5-1, the J gene TRBJ2-5, with D uncertain. CDR1 is SGHRS and CDR2 is YFSETQ in the germline V gene. The length of the CDR3 is 12 residues. Trimming shortened V by 2 bases and J by 8 bases, and 10 bases separated the two germline ends. The DNA of the CDR3 is TGCGCCAGCAGCTTATCAGGAGATACCCAGTACTTC. Translation gives CASSLSGDTQYF.

This clone was seen just once. The genes are TRBV7-2 and TRBJ2-3, with TRBD1 as a possible D gene (5 bases). V dropped 5 bases and J dropped 0 bases, with 9 bases sitting between them. The CDR3 extends over 14 amino acids. Germline-derived CDR1 and CDR2 are SGHTA and FQGNSA. The chain's CDR3 is CASSLSGSTDTQYF. The CDR3 DNA follows: TGTGCCAGCAGCCTATCAGGGAGCACAGATACGCAGTATTTT.

The rearrangement uses TRBV30 and TRBJ2-2, with D perhaps matching TRBD2 (7 bases). Trimming removed 3 bases from V and 7 bases from J, with 12 bases in between. The CDR3 consists of 13 residues. Germline V gene data show CDR1 as GTSNPN and CDR2 as SVGIG (reference sequence). CDR3 sequence reads: CAWSGGLVGELFF. For the CDR3, the DNA is TGTGCCTGGAGCGGGGGGCTAGTCGGGGAGCTGTTTTTT.

This clone was seen a single time. The chain has TRBV5-1 and TRBJ2-2; D uncertain. Trimming took off 3 bases at V and 6 bases at J, with 15 bases between the two ends. The CDR3 is made up of 15 amino acids. Germline CDR1 and CDR2: SGHRS and YFSETQ. CDR3 protein: CASSWDGVTSGELFF. For the CDR3, the DNA is TGCGCCAGCAGCTGGGATGGGGTTACGTCCGGGGAGCTGTTTTTT.

This clone was counted a few times. The rearrangement uses TRBV29-1 and TRBJ1-4; D not certain. The CDR3 loop spans 12 amino acids. Germline lookup yields CDR1 SQVTM and CDR2 ANQGSEA. With 6 bases removed from V and 5 bases from J, the gap between germline ends came to 10 bases. CDR3 DNA: TGCAGCGTGGCTACAGCCAATGAAAAACTGTTTTTT. It encodes CSVATANEKLFF. Full variable domain (missing parts from reference TRBV29-1 and TRBJ1-4): SAVISQKPSRDICQRGTSLTIQCQVDSQVTMMFWYRQQPGQSLTLIATANQGSEATYESGFVIDKFPISRPNLTFSTLTVSNMSPEDSSIYLCSVATANEKLFFGSGTQLSVL.

This chain connects TRBV7-3 to TRBJ2-7, with TRBD2 matching 7 bases. Germline CDR1 SGHTA, CDR2 FQGTGA. The CDR3 is made up of 15 amino acids. The V segment lost 3 bases and the J segment 3 bases; nucleotides outside the gene matches: 8. CDR3 protein: CASSLDSGSGYEQYF. The CDR3 bases are TGTGCCAGCAGCTTGGATAGCGGGTCGGGCTACGAGCAGTACTTC.